This T cell receptor (beta chain) originates from a study of T-cell reconstitution after alpha-beta-depleted transplantation in children. Germline V lookup: CDR1 SGHDT, CDR2 YYEEEE. Germline trimming cut 3 bases from V and 4 bases from J; bases unmatched to any gene: 4. This CDR3 is 14 amino acids long. The library targeted TCRbeta and was prepared with unique molecular identifiers. TCRdb re-called the PCR reads through MiXCR, storing one row per CDR3 protein. The sample shows 70,000 to 95,000 distinct CDR3 sequences, 15% to 19% of them seen only once. The sequence was collected from a male patient aged 2 to 9 who had a stem cell transplant for acute lymphoblastic leukemia, so the T cells may come from the graft donor. The V call is TRBV5-6, the J call TRBJ1-5, with 7 bases aligning to TRBD1. Sequences were derived from PBMCs, mostly from graft donor cells, sampled 180 days after TCRalphabeta/CD19-depleted stem cell transplant. The CDR3 spells CASSSPGGNQPQHF. CDR3 sequence (DNA): TGTGCCAGCAGCTCTCCAGGGGGAAATCAGCCCCAGCATTTT.